Below, 16 T cell receptor beta chains from the same sample are listed, as sequenced in a study of OX40 agonist ivuxolimab in advanced cancers. Produced via immunoSEQ multiplex PCR; TCRdb's table is partial and in-frame only. Of under 100,000 clones listed, more than 90% are singletons. The sample was CD4+ or CD8+ T cells sorted from blood, taken in a trial of the OX40 agonist ivuxolimab. The receptor set was obtained from an adult with an advanced solid tumor such as melanoma, head and neck, liver or kidney cancer.

This chain connects TRBV29-1 to TRBJ2-1; 8 nucleotides align to TRBD1. Germline trimming cut 7 bases from V and 9 bases from J; bases unmatched to any gene: 14. Germline V gives CDR1 SQVTM, CDR2 ANQGSEA. CDR3 length: 14 amino acids. CDR3 amino acids: CSASTGGQSSEQFF. CDR3 nucleotides: TGCAGCGCCTCTACAGGGGGTCAGAGCAGTGAGCAGTTCTTC.

This rearrangement joins TRBV30 to TRBJ1-2, with D possibly TRBD1 on 5 matching bases. Trimming cost V 5 bases and J 6 bases, with 13 bases left between them. Germline CDR1 and CDR2: GTSNPN and SVGIG (reference sequence). This CDR3 has 12 amino acids. The CDR3 DNA sequence: TGTGCCTGGGGGGGAGGAAGACATGGCTACACCTTC. Amino acids: CAWGGGRHGYTF.

This sequence joins TRBV10-2 and TRBJ1-4; D is undetermined. Germline V gene sequence: CDR1 WSHSY, CDR2 SAAADI. The CDR3 has 12 amino acids. Trimming pared 5 bases from V and 7 bases from J, leaving 8 bases between. The CDR3 DNA follows: TGCGCCAGCAGTACGGGGATTGAAAAACTGTTTTTT. Translation: CASSTGIEKLFF.

On this clone: The junction differs from germline at one of its ends, possibly a read error. CDR3 in amino acids: CASSPGTSGEQETQYF. DNA for the CDR3: TGTGCTAGCAGCCCCGGGACTAGCGGGGAGCAAGAGACCCAGTACTTC. This chain links TRBV7-7 with TRBJ2-5; TRBD2 matches 13 bases. Germline V gene data show CDR1 as SSHAT and CDR2 as FNYEAQ (reference sequence). The CDR3 has 16 amino acids.

The V gene is TRBV5-1, the J gene TRBJ2-3; 10 nucleotides match TRBD2. CDR1 is SGHRS and CDR2 is YFSETQ in the germline V gene. V was pared by 7 bases and J by 3 bases, with 8 bases of the junction left unmatched. This CDR3 is built from 15 residues. Written as DNA, the CDR3 is TGCGCCAGCGAGTTGGGTAGCGGGGGGACAGATACGCAGTATTTT. It yields the protein CASELGSGGTDTQYF.

The CDR3 protein is CAAHRTGEGNQPQHF. In DNA, the CDR3 is TGTGCCGCACACCGGACAGGGGAAGGCAATCAGCCCCAGCATTTT. The chain is built from TRBV19 and TRBJ1-5; TRBD1 matches at 9 bases. V lost 11 bases, J lost 2 bases, and 10 bases stayed unmatched. The CDR3 totals 15 residues. Germline V CDR1 and CDR2: LNHDA, SQIVND (reference sequence).

V usage is TRBV29-1 and J usage is TRBJ2-3; D call uncertain. Germline V gene lookup returns CDR1 SQVTM and CDR2 ANQGSEA. V was clipped by 4 bases and J by 4 bases, with 12 bases between them. The CDR3 runs to 13 residues. CDR3 sequence reads: CSVAILVADTQYF. In nucleotides, the CDR3 is TGCAGCGTTGCGATATTGGTAGCAGATACGCAGTATTTT.

V usage is TRBV10-1 and J usage is TRBJ2-3; D perhaps matches TRBD1 (5 bases). Germline V CDR1 and CDR2: WNHNN, SYGVQD (reference sequence). Trimming stripped 3 bases from V and 4 bases from J, with 11 bases between. The CDR3 covers 14 residues. The CDR3: CASSEAGPADTQYF. The CDR3 bases are TGCGCCAGCAGTGAAGCAGGGCCGGCAGATACGCAGTATTTT.

The chain links TRBV5-1 to TRBJ2-7; D perhaps matches TRBD1 (6 bases). The germline gives CDR1 SGHRS, CDR2 YFSETQ. V dropped 4 bases and J dropped 1 base, with 12 bases sitting between them. The CDR3 has 14 residues. The CDR3 sequence is CASSGTGQSYEQYF. In DNA, the CDR3 is TGCGCCAGCAGCGGCACGGGACAATCCTACGAGCAGTACTTC.

The gene calls are TRBV11-2 and TRBJ2-1, with no clear D. The CDR3 length is 13 residues. V was trimmed by 2 bases and J by 9 bases, leaving 11 bases between them. CDR1 is SGHAT and CDR2 is FQNNGV in the germline V gene. CDR3 in amino acids: CASSLYGDLEQFF. In DNA form, the CDR3 reads TGTGCCAGCAGCTTATATGGGGATCTTGAGCAGTTCTTC.

The rearrangement links TRBV5-6 to TRBJ2-7; D gene ambiguous. The germline V gene encodes CDR1 SGHDT and CDR2 YYEEEE. The CDR3 runs 11 residues. The V end lost 3 bases, the J end lost 3 bases, and 4 bases lay between the germline ends. CDR3 amino acids: CASSSSYEQYF. The CDR3, as DNA: TGTGCCAGCAGCTCGAGCTACGAGCAGTACTTC.

This clone came up once. This chain links TRBV5-3 with TRBJ2-2; D assignment may be TRBD1 or TRBD2 (5 bases each). TRBV5-3 is an ORF for which the function is uncertain. This CDR3 spans 17 amino acids. Trimming removed 4 bases from V and 3 bases from J, with 19 bases in between. CDR3 sequence reads: CARSLAEGIIHTGELFF. CDR3 coding DNA: TGTGCCAGAAGCCTGGCAGAGGGGATTATTCACACCGGGGAGCTGTTTTTT.

The rearrangement joins TRBV30 to TRBJ1-4, with 8 nucleotides matching TRBD1. The germline V gene has CDR1 GTSNPN and CDR2 SVGIG (reference sequence). The CDR3 has 14 residues. The V gene end was trimmed by 2 bases and the J gene end by 7 bases; junction bases not matched to a gene: 6. The CDR3 region has the DNA TGTGCCTGGAGTCTAGGACAGGGAAGTGAAAAACTGTTTTTT. Protein sequence: CAWSLGQGSEKLFF.

This chain uses TRBV5-6 with TRBJ1-2, with D possibly matching TRBD1 (5 bases). Germline CDR1 reads SGHDT; CDR2 reads YYEEEE. This CDR3 is built from 17 residues. V was trimmed by 1 base and J by 1 base, leaving 17 bases between them. CDR3 sequence: CASSLSPDSFFNYGYTF. The CDR3, as DNA: TGTGCCAGCAGCTTGAGCCCTGACAGCTTCTTTAACTATGGCTACACCTTC.

This clone was observed a handful of times. V gene TRBV5-1 combines with J gene TRBJ1-1, with TRBD1 identical over 7 bases. Germline V gene sequence: CDR1 SGHRS, CDR2 YFSETQ. CDR3 length equals 13 residues. Trimming cost V 0 bases and J 6 bases; bases outside gene matches: 2. Here the CDR3 reads CASSLGDRAEAFF. Here the CDR3 DNA reads TGCGCCAGCAGCTTGGGTGACAGGGCTGAAGCTTTCTTT.

The rearrangement joins TRBV30 to TRBJ2-3, with 8 nucleotides matching TRBD2. Germline lookup yields CDR1 GTSNPN and CDR2 SVGIG (reference sequence). The CDR3 is 13 amino acids. V lost 4 bases, J lost 1 base, and 1 base stayed unmatched. The CDR3 region is CAWTLAGTDTQYF. CDR3 bases: TGTGCCTGGACACTAGCGGGCACAGATACGCAGTATTTT.